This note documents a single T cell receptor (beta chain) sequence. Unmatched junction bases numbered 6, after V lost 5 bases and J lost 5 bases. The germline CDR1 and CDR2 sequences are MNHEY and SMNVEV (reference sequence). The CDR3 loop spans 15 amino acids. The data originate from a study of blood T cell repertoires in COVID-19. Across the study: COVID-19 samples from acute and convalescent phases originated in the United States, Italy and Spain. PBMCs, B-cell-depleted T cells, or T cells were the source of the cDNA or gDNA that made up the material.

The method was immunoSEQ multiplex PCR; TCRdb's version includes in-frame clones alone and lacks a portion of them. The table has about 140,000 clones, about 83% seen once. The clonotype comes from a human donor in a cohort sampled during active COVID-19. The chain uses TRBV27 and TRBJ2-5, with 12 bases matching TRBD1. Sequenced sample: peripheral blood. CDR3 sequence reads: CASSARDRGRETQYF. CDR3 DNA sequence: TGTGCCAGCAGTGCTAGGGACAGGGGGCGCGAGACCCAGTACTTC.